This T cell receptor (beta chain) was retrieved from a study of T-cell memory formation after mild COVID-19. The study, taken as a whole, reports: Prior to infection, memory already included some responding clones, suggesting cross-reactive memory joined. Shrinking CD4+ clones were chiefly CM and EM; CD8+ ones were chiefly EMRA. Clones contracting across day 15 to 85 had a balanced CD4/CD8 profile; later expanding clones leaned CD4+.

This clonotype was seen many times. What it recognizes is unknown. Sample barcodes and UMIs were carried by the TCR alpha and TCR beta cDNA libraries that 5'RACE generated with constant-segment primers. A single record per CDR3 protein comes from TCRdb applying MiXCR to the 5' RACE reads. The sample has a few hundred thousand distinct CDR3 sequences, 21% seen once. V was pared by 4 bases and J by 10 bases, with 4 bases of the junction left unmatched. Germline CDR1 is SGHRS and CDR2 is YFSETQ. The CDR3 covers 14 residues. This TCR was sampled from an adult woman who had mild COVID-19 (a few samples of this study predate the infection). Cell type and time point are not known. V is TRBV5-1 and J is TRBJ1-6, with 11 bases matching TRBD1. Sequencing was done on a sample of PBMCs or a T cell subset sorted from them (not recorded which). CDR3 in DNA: TGCGCCAGCAGCGGGACAGGGGGACGGTCACCCCTCCACTTT. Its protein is CASSGTGGRSPLHF.